The entry below describes one TCR beta chain. This clonotype occurred many times. The antigen it binds to is not known. Qualities for individual bases were not recorded, and no much larger clone is one base off. From the cysteine up to the phenylalanine, the CDR3 has a length of 16 residues. The retained sequence is limited to the CDR3, 48 bases, with the frame set at the first base. CDR1 and CDR2 (MNHEY, SVGEGT) derive from the germline V gene. V trim: 6 bases; J trim: 0 bases; unmatched bases: 8. Set within a cohort of healthcare workers in London, UK, this nested case-control study involved weekly PCR testing of nasopharyngeal swabs along with blood sampling. Between 23 and 31 March 2020, the week of the UK lockdown, healthcare workers were enrolled and then followed up weekly for as long as 16 weeks. This sample was taken from a study of early T cells in non-severe SARS-CoV-2 infection (dated by TCRdb to 2020 to 2023). With regard to the full study: TCR sequencing used bulk RNA from unsorted whole blood, so alpha and beta chains could not be paired. The paper's findings and limits, for the study overall: VDJdb matching was skewed toward anti-spike CD8 responses and likely underestimated virus-specific expansions by missing private and CD4 specificities.

Library generation was performed with 5' RACE. Sequencing was performed on a NextSeq 500. Unique molecular identifiers were attached to individual cDNA molecules in the TCR library protocol so that sequencing error and PCR bias could be corrected. TCR alpha and beta chains were both sequenced, and the abundances of alpha and beta sequences in each sample were closely correlated with each other. In the paper's pipeline: Decombinator V4 was used to annotate TCR sequences for V gene, J gene and CDR3. Expanded TCRs were defined as changing significantly between any two time points under a Poisson model with p below 0.0001. TCR abundances were normalised to the total number of TCRs sequenced per sample and expressed as counts per million. TRAV1-2 paired with TRAJ12, TRAJ20 or TRAJ33 defined MAIT TCRs, while TRAV10 paired with TRAJ18 defined iNKT TCRs. VDJdb, accessed 1 November 2021, was searched for CMV, EBV and SARS-CoV-2 annotated TCRs, excluding TCRs annotated for multiple antigens. TCRdb reanalyzed the raw reads on its own, using fastp at Q25 for trimming and MiXCR for clone calling, and kept in-frame beta chains. Identical CDR3 protein sequences are pooled into one entry, listed with their most common genes and DNA. These V and J calls derive from TCRdb rather than the authors' analysis. The sample table holds 60,000 to 70,000 distinct CDR3 sequences, of which 4.9% were seen once. 4% to 5% of the sample is in the top ten clones.

The sequence joins TRBV6-2 or TRBV6-3 to TRBJ1-5; the junction holds 7 bases that match TRBD1. The TCR originated in an adult who was a healthcare worker with PCR-confirmed SARS-CoV-2 infection or an uninfected control (not recorded which). Input material: whole blood. The nucleotide sequence is given as TGTGCCAGCAGCTCTAACAGGGGCTTTAGCAATCAGCCCCAGCATTTT. Translated, this is CASSSNRGFSNQPQHF.